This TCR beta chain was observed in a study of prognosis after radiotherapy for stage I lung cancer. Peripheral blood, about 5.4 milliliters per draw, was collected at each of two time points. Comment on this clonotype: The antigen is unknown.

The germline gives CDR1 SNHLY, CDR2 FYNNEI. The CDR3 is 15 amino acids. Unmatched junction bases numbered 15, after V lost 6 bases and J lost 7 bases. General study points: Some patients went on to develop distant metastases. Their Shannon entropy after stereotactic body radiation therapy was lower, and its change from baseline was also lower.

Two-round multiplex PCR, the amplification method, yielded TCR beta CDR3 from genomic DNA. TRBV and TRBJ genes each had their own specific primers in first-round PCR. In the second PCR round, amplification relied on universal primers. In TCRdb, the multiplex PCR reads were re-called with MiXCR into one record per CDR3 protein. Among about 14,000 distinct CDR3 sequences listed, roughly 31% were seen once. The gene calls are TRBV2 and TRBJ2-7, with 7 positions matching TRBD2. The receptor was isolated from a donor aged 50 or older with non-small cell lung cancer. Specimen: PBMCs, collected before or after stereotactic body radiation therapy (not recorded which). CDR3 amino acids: CASREREEAYNEQYF. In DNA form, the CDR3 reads TGTGCCAGCAGGGAGCGGGAAGAGGCCTACAATGAGCAGTACTTC.